Listed below are T cell receptor beta chains from one sample, sequenced in a study of cytomegalovirus exposure and HLA in healthy donors. Libraries were prepared by immunoSEQ multiplex PCR; TCRdb keeps only in-frame clonotypes and omits some of them. The table includes 100,000 or so clones, around 80% detected once. Sequencing was carried out using PBMCs. The receptors stem from a woman between 18 and 29 years old in good health and CMV-seronegative. Each CDR3 is given without its conserved first and last residue.

v_call,j_call,cdr3_aa
TRBV7-9,TRBJ2-1,ASSSIVGEQF
TRBV28,TRBJ2-5,ASTYGLAVEKETQY
TRBV7-8,TRBJ1-4,ASSRDRGQEKLF
TRBV28,TRBJ1-5,ASAGTDNQPQH
TRBV2,TRBJ1-1,ASRQGKNTEAF
TRBV7-9,TRBJ2-6,ASSSGPGRGGANVLT
TRBV30,TRBJ2-3,AWSVGLAGAADTQY
TRBV7-7,TRBJ2-5,ASSFTGMGETQY
TRBV6-4,TRBJ1-5,ASSRDSSGGQPQH
TRBV9,TRBJ1-1,ASRKGRVRGFGLNTEAF
TRBV29-1,TRBJ1-2,SMTGAFSYGYT
TRBV5-6,TRBJ1-1,ASSAAGTPWTEAF
TRBV19,TRBJ2-2,ASSMQQGAWTGELF
TRBV6-5,TRBJ1-2,ASRPDRGSGGYT
TRBV18,TRBJ2-2,ASSPPSGSLGTGELF
TRBV5-6,TRBJ2-5,ASSSETARGKETQY
TRBV2,TRBJ1-2,ASRKYRSYGYT
TRBV4-3,TRBJ1-5,ASSQDSTQPQH
TRBV5-6,TRBJ2-1,ASSSLGPNEQF
TRBV4-1,TRBJ1-6,ASSETGGVSPLH
TRBV30,TRBJ2-7,AWSLRGREQY
TRBV7-2,TRBJ1-1,ASSLDRDDEAF
TRBV28,TRBJ2-3,ASTSYRMRTDTQY
TRBV6-5,TRBJ2-1,ASTGGTGYHEQF
TRBV28,TRBJ1-4,ASSVNSWAGEKLF
TRBV5-4,TRBJ1-2,ASSRQGSNYGYT
TRBV28,TRBJ1-3,ASSPRDSVYLSGNTIY
TRBV5-6,TRBJ2-7,ASGVAGASSYEQY
TRBV19,TRBJ2-1,ASSIDNGGSSYNEQF
TRBV7-8,TRBJ2-1,ASSLLAGNRYNEQF
TRBV28,TRBJ1-4,ASSLGDRGEKLF
TRBV5-1,TRBJ2-7,ASSKSGRKDEQY
TRBV23-1,TRBJ1-5,ASSQSRDRESQPQH
TRBV6-5,TRBJ2-1,ASSRGQGSLMF
TRBV28,TRBJ1-6,ATRSANSPLH
TRBV19,TRBJ2-7,ASSIGQGAPGYEQY
TRBV7-3,TRBJ2-7,ASSRTSGAYEQY
TRBV4-3,TRBJ2-6,ASSQDRHSYSGANVLT
TRBV4-3,TRBJ2-7,ASSSRDEQY
TRBV2,TRBJ2-2,ASKPSGGAGELF
TRBV19,TRBJ1-1,ASSTQAEGTEAF
TRBV7-9,TRBJ1-6,ASSLGSPGQENSPLH
TRBV6-5,TRBJ2-2,ASSYLAGGNRGLF
TRBV6-5,TRBJ2-7,ASSYLAGSAYEQY
TRBV7-3,.,ASSLNVGTSYEQY
TRBV7-9,TRBJ2-7,ASSYASSLDRDYEQY
TRBV7-9,TRBJ2-7,ASSLGGTGAYEQY
TRBV27,TRBJ2-3,ASSLRREGPTDTQY
TRBV5-4,TRBJ2-7,ASSLGTSGGFEQY
TRBV19,TRBJ1-5,ASSIGIQGSYQPQH